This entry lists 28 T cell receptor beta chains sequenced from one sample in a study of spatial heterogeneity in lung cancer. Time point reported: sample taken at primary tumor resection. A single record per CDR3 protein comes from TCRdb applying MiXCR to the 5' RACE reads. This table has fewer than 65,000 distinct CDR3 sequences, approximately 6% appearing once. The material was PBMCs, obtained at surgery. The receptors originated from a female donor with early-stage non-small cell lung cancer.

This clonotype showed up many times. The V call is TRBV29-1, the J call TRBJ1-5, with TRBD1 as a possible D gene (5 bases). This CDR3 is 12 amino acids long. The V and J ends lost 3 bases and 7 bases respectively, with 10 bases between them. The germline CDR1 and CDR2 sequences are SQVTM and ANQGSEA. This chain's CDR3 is CSVEQGGQPQHF. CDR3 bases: TGCAGCGTTGAGCAGGGAGGCCAGCCCCAGCATTTT.

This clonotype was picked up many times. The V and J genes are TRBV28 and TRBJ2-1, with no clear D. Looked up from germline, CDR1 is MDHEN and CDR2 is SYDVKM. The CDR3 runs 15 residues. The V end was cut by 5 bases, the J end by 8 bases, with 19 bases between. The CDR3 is CASSPPGRPLDEQFF. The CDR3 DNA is TGTGCCAGCAGTCCCCCGGGCAGGCCCCTCGATGAGCAGTTCTTC.

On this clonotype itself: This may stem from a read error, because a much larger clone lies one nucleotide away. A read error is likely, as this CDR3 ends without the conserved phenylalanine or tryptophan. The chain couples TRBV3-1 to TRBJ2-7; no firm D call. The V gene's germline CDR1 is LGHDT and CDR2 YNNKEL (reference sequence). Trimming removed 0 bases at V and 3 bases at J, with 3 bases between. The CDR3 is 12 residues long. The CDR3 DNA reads TGTGCCAGCAGCCAAGACAGCTACGAGCAGTACTCC. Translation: CASSQDSYEQYS.

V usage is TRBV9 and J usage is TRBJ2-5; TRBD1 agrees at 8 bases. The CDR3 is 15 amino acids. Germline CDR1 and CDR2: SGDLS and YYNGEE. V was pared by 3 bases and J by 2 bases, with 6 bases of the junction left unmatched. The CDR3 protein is CASSGTGGPQETQYF. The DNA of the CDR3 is TGTGCCAGCAGCGGAACAGGGGGTCCTCAAGAGACCCAGTACTTC.

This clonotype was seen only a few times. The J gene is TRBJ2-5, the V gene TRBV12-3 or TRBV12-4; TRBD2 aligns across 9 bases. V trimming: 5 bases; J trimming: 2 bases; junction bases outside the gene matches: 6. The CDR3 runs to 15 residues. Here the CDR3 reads CASSGGSGGQETQYF. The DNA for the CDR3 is TGTGCCAGCAGTGGCGGTAGCGGGGGTCAAGAGACCCAGTACTTC.

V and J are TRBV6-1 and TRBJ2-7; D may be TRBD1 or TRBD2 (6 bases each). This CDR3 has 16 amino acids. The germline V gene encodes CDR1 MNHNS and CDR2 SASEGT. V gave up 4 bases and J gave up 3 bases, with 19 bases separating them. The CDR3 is CASSGGALGHRYEQYV. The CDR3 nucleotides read TGTGCCAGCAGTGGGGGGGCCCTGGGACACCGCTACGAGCAGTACGTC.

In DNA, the CDR3 is TGCAGTCCACAGCGGTCCGGAAACACCATATATTTT. It encodes CSPQRSGNTIYF. The chain is built from TRBV20-1 and TRBJ1-3; D remains unclear. The germline gives CDR1 DFQATT, CDR2 SNEGSKA (reference sequence). CDR3 size: 12 residues. Deletions cut 8 bases from V and 4 bases from J, with 12 bases between.

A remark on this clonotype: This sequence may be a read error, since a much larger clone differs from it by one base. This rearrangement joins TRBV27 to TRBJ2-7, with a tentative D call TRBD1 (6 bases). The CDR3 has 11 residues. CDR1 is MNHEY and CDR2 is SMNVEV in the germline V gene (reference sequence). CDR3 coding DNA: TGTGCCAGCGGACAGTCCTACGTGCAGTACTTC. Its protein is CASGQSYVQYF.

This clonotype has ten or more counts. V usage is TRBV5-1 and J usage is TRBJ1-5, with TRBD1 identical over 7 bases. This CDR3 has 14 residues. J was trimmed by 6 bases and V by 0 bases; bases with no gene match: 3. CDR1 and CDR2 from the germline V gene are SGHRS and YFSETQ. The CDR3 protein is CASSLGQGGQPQHF. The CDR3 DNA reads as TGCGCCAGCAGCTTGGGACAGGGAGGTCAGCCCCAGCATTTT.

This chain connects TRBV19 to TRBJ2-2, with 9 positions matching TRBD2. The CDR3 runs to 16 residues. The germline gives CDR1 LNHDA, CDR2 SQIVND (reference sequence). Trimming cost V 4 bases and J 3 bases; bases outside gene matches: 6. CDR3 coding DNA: TGTGCCAGTAGTAACAGCGGGAGGAGGTACACCGGGGAGCTGTTTTTT. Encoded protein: CASSNSGRRYTGELFF.

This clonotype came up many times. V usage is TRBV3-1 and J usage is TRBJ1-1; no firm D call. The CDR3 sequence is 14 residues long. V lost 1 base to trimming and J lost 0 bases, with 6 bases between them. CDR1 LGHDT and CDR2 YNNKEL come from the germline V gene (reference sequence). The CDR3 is CASSQVVMNTEAFF. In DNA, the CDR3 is TGTGCCAGCAGCCAAGTCGTTATGAACACTGAAGCTTTCTTT.

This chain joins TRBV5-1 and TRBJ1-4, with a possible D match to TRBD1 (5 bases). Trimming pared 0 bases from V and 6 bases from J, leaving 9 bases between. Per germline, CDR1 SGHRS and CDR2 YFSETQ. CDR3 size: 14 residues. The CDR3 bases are TGCGCCAGCAGCTTGGGACAGCCGGATGAAAAACTGTTTTTT. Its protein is CASSLGQPDEKLFF.

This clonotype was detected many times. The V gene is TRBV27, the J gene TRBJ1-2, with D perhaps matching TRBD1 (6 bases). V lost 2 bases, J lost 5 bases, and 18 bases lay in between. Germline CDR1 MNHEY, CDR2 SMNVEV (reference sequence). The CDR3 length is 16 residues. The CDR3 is CASSLEARGRGYGYTF. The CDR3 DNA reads TGTGCCAGCAGTTTAGAGGCCCGGGGGCGGGGATATGGCTACACCTTC.

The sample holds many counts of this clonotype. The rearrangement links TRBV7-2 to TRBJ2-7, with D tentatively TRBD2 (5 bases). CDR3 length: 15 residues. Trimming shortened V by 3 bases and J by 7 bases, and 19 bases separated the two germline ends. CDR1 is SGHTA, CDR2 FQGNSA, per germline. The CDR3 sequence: CASSFKSSKFGEQYV. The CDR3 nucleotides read TGTGCCAGCAGCTTTAAGTCTAGCAAGTTCGGTGAGCAGTACGTC.

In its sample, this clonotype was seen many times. The CDR3 sequence is CASSFRSGRSNEQYF. In nucleotides, the CDR3 is TGTGCCAGCAGCTTCCGTAGCGGGAGATCGAACGAGCAGTACTTC. The chain uses TRBV7-2 and TRBJ2-7; 9 bases fit TRBD2. CDR1 is SGHTA, CDR2 FQGNSA, per germline. The CDR3 sequence is 15 residues long. The ends lost 3 bases at V and 5 bases at J; junction bases unmatched: 8.

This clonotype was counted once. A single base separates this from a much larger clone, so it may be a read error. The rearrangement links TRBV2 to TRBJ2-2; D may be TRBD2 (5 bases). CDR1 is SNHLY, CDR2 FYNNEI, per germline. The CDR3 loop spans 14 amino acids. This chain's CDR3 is CASGGLQNTGELLF. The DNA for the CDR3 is TGTGCCAGCGGTGGACTGCAGAACACCGGGGAGCTGCTTTTT.

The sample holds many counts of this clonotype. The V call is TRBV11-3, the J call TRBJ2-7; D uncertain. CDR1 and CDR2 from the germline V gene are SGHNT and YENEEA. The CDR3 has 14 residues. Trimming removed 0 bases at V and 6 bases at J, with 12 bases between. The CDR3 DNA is TGTGCCAGCAGCTTAGATCTCAACAGTCGCGAGCAGTACTTC. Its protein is CASSLDLNSREQYF.

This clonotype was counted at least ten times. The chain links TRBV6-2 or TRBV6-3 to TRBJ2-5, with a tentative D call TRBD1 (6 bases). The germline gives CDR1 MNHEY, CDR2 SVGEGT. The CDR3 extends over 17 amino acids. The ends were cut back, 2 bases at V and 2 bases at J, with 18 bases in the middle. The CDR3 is CASSYPGRGSGQETQYF. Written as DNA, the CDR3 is TGTGCCAGCAGTTACCCCGGTAGGGGGAGTGGGCAAGAGACCCAGTACTTC.

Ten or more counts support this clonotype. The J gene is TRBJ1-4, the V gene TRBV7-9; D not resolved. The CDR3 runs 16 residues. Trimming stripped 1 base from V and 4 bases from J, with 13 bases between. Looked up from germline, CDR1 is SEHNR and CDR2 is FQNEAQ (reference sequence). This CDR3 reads CASSLGNSGHNEKLFF. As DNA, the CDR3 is TGTGCCAGCAGCTTAGGAAACTCGGGCCATAATGAAAAACTGTTTTTT.

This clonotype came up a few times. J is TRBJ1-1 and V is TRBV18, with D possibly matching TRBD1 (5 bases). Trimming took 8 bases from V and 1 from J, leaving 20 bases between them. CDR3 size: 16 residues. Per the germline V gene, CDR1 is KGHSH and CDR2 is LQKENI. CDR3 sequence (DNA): TGTGCCAGCCGTCCATCCGAGACAGCTACGAACACTGAAGCTTTCTTT. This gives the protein CASRPSETATNTEAFF.

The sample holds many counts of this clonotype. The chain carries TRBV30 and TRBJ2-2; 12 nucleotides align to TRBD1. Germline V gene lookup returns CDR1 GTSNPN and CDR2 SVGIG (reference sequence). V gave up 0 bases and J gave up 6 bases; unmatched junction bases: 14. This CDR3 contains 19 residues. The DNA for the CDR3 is TGTGCCTGGAGTGTGGTCCCGGGACAGGGGGCAATCTTCCCCGGGGAGCTGTTTTTT. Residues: CAWSVVPGQGAIFPGELFF.

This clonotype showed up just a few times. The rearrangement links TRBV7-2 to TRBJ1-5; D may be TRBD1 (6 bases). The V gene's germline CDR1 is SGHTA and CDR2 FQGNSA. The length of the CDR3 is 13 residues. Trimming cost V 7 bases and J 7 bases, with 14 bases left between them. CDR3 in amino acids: CASTRDKGQPQHF. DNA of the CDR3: TGTGCCAGCACCCGGGACAAAGGGCAGCCCCAGCATTTT.

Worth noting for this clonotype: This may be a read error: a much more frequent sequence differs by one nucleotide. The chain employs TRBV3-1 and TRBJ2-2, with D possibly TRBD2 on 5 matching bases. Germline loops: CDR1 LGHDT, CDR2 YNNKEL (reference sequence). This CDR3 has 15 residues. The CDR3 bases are TGTGCCAGCAGCCCAAGGGATACGAACACCGGGGAGCCGTTTTTT. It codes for CASSPRDTNTGEPFF.

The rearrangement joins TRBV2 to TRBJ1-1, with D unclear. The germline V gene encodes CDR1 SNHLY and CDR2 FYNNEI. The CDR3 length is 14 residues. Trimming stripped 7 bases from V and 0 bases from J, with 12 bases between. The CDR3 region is CASTEWTLNTEAFF. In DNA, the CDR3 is TGTGCCAGCACCGAGTGGACGTTGAACACTGAAGCTTTCTTT.

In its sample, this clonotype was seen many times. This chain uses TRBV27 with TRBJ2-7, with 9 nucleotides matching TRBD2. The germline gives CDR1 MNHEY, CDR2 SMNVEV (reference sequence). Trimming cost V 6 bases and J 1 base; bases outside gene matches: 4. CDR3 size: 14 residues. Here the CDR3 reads CASRKAGGSYEQYF. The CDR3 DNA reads TGTGCCAGCAGAAAAGCGGGAGGTTCCTACGAGCAGTACTTC.

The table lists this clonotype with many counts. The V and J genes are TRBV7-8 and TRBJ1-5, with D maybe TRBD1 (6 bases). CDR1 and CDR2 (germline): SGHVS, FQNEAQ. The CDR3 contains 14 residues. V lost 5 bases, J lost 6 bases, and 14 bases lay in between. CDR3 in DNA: TGTGCCAGCAGCCTCCTCCCAGGGGCTCAGCCCCAGCATTTT. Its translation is CASSLLPGAQPQHF. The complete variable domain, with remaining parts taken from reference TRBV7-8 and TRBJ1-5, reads GAGVSQSPRYKVAKRGQDVALRCDPISGHVSLFWYQQALGQGPEFLTYFQNEAQLDKSGLPSDRFFAERPEGSVSTLKIQRTQQEDSAVYLCASSLLPGAQPQHFGDGTRLSIL.

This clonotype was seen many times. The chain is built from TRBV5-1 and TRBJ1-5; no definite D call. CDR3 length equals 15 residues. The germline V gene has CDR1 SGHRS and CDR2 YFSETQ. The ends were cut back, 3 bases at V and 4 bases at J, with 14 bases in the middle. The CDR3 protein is CASSSDGAGNQPQHF. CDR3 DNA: TGCGCCAGCAGCTCCGACGGAGCTGGAAATCAGCCCCAGCATTTT.

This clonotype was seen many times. The CDR3 loop reads CASMELGAGELFF. The CDR3 DNA reads TGCGCCAGCATGGAGCTGGGGGCCGGGGAGCTGTTTTTT. This chain links TRBV10-2 with TRBJ2-2; D assignment may be TRBD1 or TRBD2 (5 bases each). This CDR3 contains 13 residues. Per germline, CDR1 WSHSY and CDR2 SAAADI. V was trimmed by 7 bases and J by 6 bases, leaving 12 bases between them.